This T cell receptor beta chain was identified in a study of shared clonotypes between healthy human individuals. Study information: Three plates were used per donor for CD4 naive, three for CD4 memory, two for CD8 naive and one for CD8 memory.

Every immunoSEQ plate was one replicate of a subset's evenly spread DNA. Method: immunoSEQ multiplex PCR; TCRdb's copy keeps in-frame clones and lacks some. The sample comprises over 2 million clones, about 90% of which are singletons, and 0.37% rests with the top ten. The CDR3 runs 14 residues. Looked up from germline, CDR1 is MDHEN and CDR2 is SYDVKM. After removal of 4 bases from V and 5 bases from J, the junction contained 5 bases not matched to a gene. CD45RA-negative memory and CD45RA+ naive subsets were split from the CD4+ cells. Sequencing was carried out using naive CD4+ T cells from PBMCs. Subset noted: CD45RA+ positively selected. The source of this sequence is a man younger than 30 in good health. Some clones in this sample may be carry-over from other donors' samples. The chain joins TRBV28 to TRBJ2-3; 8 nucleotides line up with TRBD1. The CDR3: CASSSGQGVDTQYF. The CDR3 DNA reads TGTGCCAGCAGTTCCGGACAGGGAGTAGATACGCAGTATTTT.